This is a list of T cell receptor beta chains from one sample in a study of HIV-infected patients and healthy controls. TCRdb itself ran the 5' RACE reads through MiXCR, one entry per CDR3 protein. The sample lists about 4,200 distinct CDR3 sequences, 10% to 15% occurring once. This sample comprised blood, obtained before antiretroviral therapy. The receptors derive from an adult with HIV infection. The CDR3 runs from the conserved cysteine through the conserved F or W. D genes are given only for firm matches. For some rows the clone size is stated as once, few or many, or as a class when expanded; others skip it.

j_call | clone_size | d_call | v_call | cdr3_nt | cdr3_aa
TRBJ2-2 | medium-sized | - | TRBV15 | TGTGCCACCAGCAAGTCCCCTTACAGGGGAGGCACCGGGGAGCTGTTTTTT | CATSKSPYRGGTGELFF
TRBJ2-5 | medium-sized | TRBD2 | TRBV6-2/TRBV6-3 | TGTGCCAGCAGTTACTGGGAGGGGACCGCAGAGACCCAGTACTTC | CASSYWEGTAETQYF
TRBJ2-7 | medium-sized | - | TRBV3-1 | TGTGCCAGCAGCCTGGGAGCGACCTCCTACGAGCAGTACTTC | CASSLGATSYEQYF
TRBJ2-3 | medium-sized | - | TRBV12-3/TRBV12-4 | TGTGCCAGCAGTTTACGTCGAGATACGCAGTATTTT | CASSLRRDTQYF
TRBJ1-4 | - | - | TRBV10-3 | TGTGCCATCAGTGAAGCCCCGAGGGATGAAAAACTGTTTTTT | CAISEAPRDEKLFF
TRBJ1-1 | few | - | TRBV10-1 | TGCGCCAGCAGTGAGTCAGAGGGGGACACTGAAGCTTTCTTT | CASSESEGDTEAFF
TRBJ2-5 | medium-sized | - | TRBV24-1 | TGTGCCACCAGTGTTGGGATCCAAGAGACCCAGTACTTC | CATSVGIQETQYF
TRBJ2-3 | medium-sized | TRBD2 | TRBV20-1 | TGCAGTGCTCCCCCTTTAGCGGGAGTCTGGGATACGCAGTATTTT | CSAPPLAGVWDTQYF
TRBJ2-5 | medium-sized | TRBD1 | TRBV6-5 | TGTGCCAGCAGTTACTCGTGGTCCCCGGGACAGGGACAAGAGACCCAGTACTTC | CASSYSWSPGQGQETQYF
TRBJ1-4 | medium-sized | TRBD1 | TRBV20-1 | TGCAGTGCTAGCGTTGCCAGGGGGCCTGAAAAACTGTTTTTT | CSASVARGPEKLFF
TRBJ1-2 | medium-sized | - | TRBV3-1 | TGTGCCAGCAGCCAAGAGGTCAGGGCTTTTTATGGCTACACCTTC | CASSQEVRAFYGYTF
TRBJ1-6 | many | - | TRBV7-2 | TGTGCCAGCAGCTTGGACGGGAGGTATTCACCCCTCCACTTT | CASSLDGRYSPLHF
TRBJ2-3 | medium-sized | TRBD2 | TRBV12-3/TRBV12-4 | TGTGCCAGCAGTCCCCAACGGACTAGCGGGAGGGATACGCAGTATTTT | CASSPQRTSGRDTQYF
TRBJ1-1 | medium-sized | - | TRBV6-2/TRBV6-3 | TGTGCCAGCAGTTTCGGGGAACAGGGAATCGCTGAAGCTTTCTTT | CASSFGEQGIAEAFF
TRBJ2-3 | many | - | TRBV7-9 | TGTGCCAGCAGCTTAAGGGACACTTCATCTATTGCCACAGATACGCAGTATTTT | CASSLRDTSSIATDTQYF
TRBJ1-5 | few | - | TRBV28 | TGTGCCAGCAGTCCGGGCGGGGGACGCCCTTGGAGCAATCAGCCCCAGCATTTT | CASSPGGGRPWSNQPQHF
TRBJ1-1 | medium-sized | - | TRBV7-9 | TGTGCCAGCAGCTTCGCCAAGACGGTGAATGAAGCTTTCTTT | CASSFAKTVNEAFF
TRBJ2-1 | few | - | TRBV13 | TGTGCCAGCAGCCCCCTGTTGGCTGGTGAGCAGTTCTTC | CASSPLLAGEQFF
TRBJ2-2 | - | - | TRBV5-1 | TGCGCCAGCAGCTTGCAAGCGAACACCGGGGAGCTGTTTTTT | CASSLQANTGELFF
TRBJ1-5 | - | - | TRBV12-3/TRBV12-4 | TGTGCCAGCAGTTTGAACGGCAATCAGCCCCAGCATTTT | CASSLNGNQPQHF
TRBJ2-1 | medium-sized | TRBD1 | TRBV18 | TGTGCCAGCTCGGACGGACAGGGGGAGTTCTTC | CASSDGQGEFF
TRBJ2-3 | medium-sized | - | TRBV29-1 | TGCAGCGTTGATCGGGGGGCGGGCACAGATACGCAGTATTTT | CSVDRGAGTDTQYF
TRBJ1-2 | medium-sized | - | TRBV27 | TGTGCCAGCAGTTTGACAGATAACTATGGCTACACCTTC | CASSLTDNYGYTF
TRBJ1-2 | medium-sized | - | TRBV30 | TGTGCCTCCCCTCTGGGGAGGGGCTATGGCTACACCTTC | CASPLGRGYGYTF
TRBJ2-7 | medium-sized | TRBD2 | TRBV25-1 | TGTGCCAGCAGTAAGACTAGCGCTTCCTACGAGCAGTACTTC | CASSKTSASYEQYF
TRBJ2-1 | medium-sized | TRBD2 | TRBV7-8 | TGTGCCAGCAGCCTTTTAGGCGCGGGAGATGGCTACAATGAGCAGTTCTTC | CASSLLGAGDGYNEQFF
TRBJ2-1 | medium-sized | - | TRBV3-1 | TGTGCCAGCAGCACCCGGACCCCCAGCTCCTACAATGAGCAGTTCTTC | CASSTRTPSSYNEQFF
TRBJ1-1 | - | - | TRBV5-1 | TGCGCCAGCAAGCAGTGGGGGCGCGAAGTAAACACTGAAGCTTTCTTT | CASKQWGREVNTEAFF
TRBJ1-1 | many | TRBD1 | TRBV6-1 | TGTGCCAGCAGGAAGGGGGCGCCGGGAACTGAAGCTTTCTTT | CASRKGAPGTEAFF
TRBJ1-2 | medium-sized | TRBD1 | TRBV11-2 | TGTGCCAGCAGCTCACATTTCCGGGACAGAGACGCTAACTATGGCTACACCTTC | CASSSHFRDRDANYGYTF
TRBJ2-2 | medium-sized | - | TRBV28 | TGTGCCAGCTCTCCGGCGAACACCGGGGAGCTGTTTTTT | CASSPANTGELFF
TRBJ2-3 | few | - | TRBV7-2 | TGTGCCAGCAGCTTAGTTCCTAGCGGCACAGATACGCAGTATTTT | CASSLVPSGTDTQYF
TRBJ1-1 | medium-sized | - | TRBV13 | TGTGCCAGCCACTACACCGGGTCCAACACTGAAGCTTTCTTT | CASHYTGSNTEAFF
TRBJ2-1 | medium-sized | - | TRBV20-1 | TGCAGTGCTCCGGGTAGCGGTGGTAAGGAGCAGTTCTTC | CSAPGSGGKEQFF
TRBJ1-5 | many | - | TRBV19 | TGTGCCAGTAATCAGGACTCCCAAAATCAGCCCCAGCATTTT | CASNQDSQNQPQHF
TRBJ2-3 | medium-sized | TRBD1 | TRBV18 | TGTGCCAGCTCCGGGACAGGGACAGATACGCAGTATTTT | CASSGTGTDTQYF
TRBJ2-5 | medium-sized | TRBD2 | TRBV7-9 | TGTGCCAGCAGCCCCCTGCCCGGGACTAGCGGACTGAACCAAGAGACCCAGTACTTC | CASSPLPGTSGLNQETQYF
TRBJ2-7 | - | TRBD2 | TRBV3-1 | TGTGCCAGCAGCCAAAAACGACTAGCGGATTCCTACGAGCAGTACTTC | CASSQKRLADSYEQYF
TRBJ1-2 | medium-sized | - | TRBV29-1 | TGCAGCGCCCCCAGAGACAGCTATGGCTACACCTTC | CSAPRDSYGYTF
TRBJ2-7 | medium-sized | - | TRBV13 | TGTGCCAGCAGCTTAGGCAGGGGTGAAGTCGGCGAGCAGTACTTC | CASSLGRGEVGEQYF
TRBJ1-1 | many | - | TRBV24-1 | TGTGCCACCAGTGATTCCTCCGACTCTTTGAACACTGAAGCTTTCTTT | CATSDSSDSLNTEAFF
TRBJ2-3 | - | - | TRBV7-2 | TGTGCCAGCAGCAGACAGTGGCAGGTCACAACAGATACGCAGTATTTT | CASSRQWQVTTDTQYF
TRBJ1-1 | medium-sized | - | TRBV7-9 | TGTGCCAGCAGCCCAAGGGGAACTATGAACACTGAAGCTTTCTTT | CASSPRGTMNTEAFF
TRBJ2-2 | medium-sized | TRBD2 | TRBV6-5 | TGTGCCAGCAGTTCGATAGCGGGAGATAGCACCGGGGAGCTGTTTTTT | CASSSIAGDSTGELFF
TRBJ1-2 | medium-sized | TRBD1 | TRBV9 | TGTGCCAGCAGGGAACAACTCGGGACAGCATATGGCTACACCTTC | CASREQLGTAYGYTF
TRBJ2-2 | many | TRBD2 | TRBV7-9 | TGTGCCAGCAGCTTATATCTGCGGGAGAGAACCGGGGAGCTGTTTTTT | CASSLYLRERTGELFF
TRBJ2-3 | medium-sized | - | TRBV5-4 | TGTGCCAGCACCTTGGATCCTGCGGCCACAGATACGCAGTATTTT | CASTLDPAATDTQYF
TRBJ2-3 | many | TRBD2 | TRBV6-5 | TGTGCCAGCCGCCGAGCGGGGTTCACAGATACGCAGTATTTT | CASRRAGFTDTQYF
TRBJ1-1 | medium-sized | - | TRBV7-2 | TGTGCCAGCAGCTTATGGATGGGATTGAACACTGAAGCTTTCTTT | CASSLWMGLNTEAFF
TRBJ2-1 | medium-sized | - | TRBV12-5 | TGTGCTAGTGGTCACCTGGACAGTACAAATGAGCAGTTCTTC | CASGHLDSTNEQFF
TRBJ1-4 | once | TRBD1 | TRBV19 | TGTGCCAGGCTCCCCACGTCGGGACAGGCCTCTTTT | CARLPTSGQASF